This is a list of T cell receptor beta chains from one sample in a study of beta chain features in type 1 diabetes. TCRdb's table, derived via immunoSEQ multiplex PCR, lists solely in-frame clones and lacks some. This repertoire shows around 240,000 clones, about a sixth found once; its top ten account for approximately 0.086%. The sample comprised naive CD4+ T cells from blood. The receptors come from a man aged 25-40 years with type 1 diabetes. Each CDR3 is given with its conserved first and last residue. D genes are given only for firm matches. Clone size is given for some rows only: seen once, a few or many times, or a class if the clone is expanded.

cdr3_aa cdr3_nt v_call cdr3_length clone_size j_call d_call
CASSYGGTSNTQYF TGTGCCAGCAGTTACGGCGGGACCTCTAATACGCAGTATTTT TRBV6-5 14 NA TRBJ2-3 NA
CSVGLRQGNEQYF TGCAGCGTTGGGTTAAGGCAGGGAAACGAGCAGTACTTC TRBV29-1 13 few TRBJ2-7 NA
CASSLGYPGTDTQYF TGTGCCAGTAGCTTGGGTTACCCCGGCACAGATACGCAGTATTTT TRBV19 15 NA TRBJ2-3 NA
CASSAGVAGAFQDTQYF TGTGCCAGCAGCGCGGGAGTAGCGGGAGCGTTTCAAGATACGCAGTATTTT TRBV9 17 few TRBJ2-3 TRBD2
CASSLAAGQETQYF TGTGCCAGCAGCTTAGCGGCAGGGCAAGAGACCCAGTACTTC TRBV7-9 14 few TRBJ2-5 NA
CASSLAGAGLDTQYF TGTGCCAGCAGTTTAGCTGGGGCTGGATTAGATACGCAGTATTTT TRBV7-7 15 NA TRBJ2-3 NA
CAWSLGLQGTEAFF TGTGCCTGGAGCCTAGGGTTGCAGGGCACTGAAGCTTTCTTT TRBV30 14 few TRBJ1-1 NA
CASSEERTGAFF TGTGCCAGCAGTGAGGAAAGGACAGGAGCTTTCTTT TRBV25-1 12 NA TRBJ1-1 TRBD1
CASSSGHDTDTQYF TGTGCCAGCAGCTCCGGACATGATACAGATACGCAGTATTTT TRBV7-9 14 NA TRBJ2-3 NA
CSVRQGRETQYF TGCAGCGTTCGACAGGGCCGAGAGACCCAGTACTTC TRBV29-1 12 NA TRBJ2-5 TRBD1
CASSVVGGSTDTQYF TGTGCCAGCAGCGTAGTTGGCGGGAGCACAGATACGCAGTATTTT TRBV9 15 few TRBJ2-3 NA
CSATTVGETQYF TGCAGCGCCACGACAGTCGGGGAGACCCAGTACTTC TRBV29-1 12 few TRBJ2-5 NA
CASSLQETQYF TGTGCCAGCAGCCTACAAGAGACCCAGTACTTC TRBV7-9 11 NA TRBJ2-5 NA
CASSPPGLAGQETQYF TGCGCCAGCAGCCCCCCGGGACTAGCGGGGCAAGAGACCCAGTACTTC TRBV5-1 16 NA TRBJ2-5 TRBD2
CASSLGPEYTQYF TGTGCCAGCAGCTTAGGACCCGAGTATACGCAGTATTTT TRBV7-2 13 few TRBJ2-3 NA
CASSSRENQYF TGTGCCAGCAGCTCAAGGGAGAACCAGTACTTC TRBV5-4 11 NA TRBJ2-5 NA
CAWSAGAGRSYEQYF TGTGCCTGGAGTGCTGGGGCAGGGCGATCCTACGAGCAGTACTTC TRBV30 15 NA TRBJ2-7 NA
CAAGLAGNNEQFF TGTGCCGCTGGACTAGCAGGCAACAATGAGCAGTTCTTC TRBV15 13 few TRBJ2-1 TRBD2
CASSTSYEQYF TGTGCCAGCTCAACCTCCTACGAGCAGTACTTC TRBV18 11 few TRBJ2-7 NA
CASSQVGHSTNEKLFF TGCGCCAGCAGCCAAGTAGGTCACTCAACTAATGAAAAACTGTTTTTT TRBV4-1 16 few TRBJ1-4 NA
CASSLARQGFEKLFF TGTGCCAGCAGCTTAGCGCGGCAGGGTTTCGAAAAACTGTTTTTT TRBV7-9 15 few TRBJ1-4 NA
CASSIIIAGGKDEQFF TGTGCCAGCAGCATAATCATAGCGGGAGGGAAGGATGAGCAGTTCTTC TRBV7-9 16 few TRBJ2-1 TRBD2
CSVERTGETQYF TGCAGCGTTGAACGCACAGGAGAGACCCAGTACTTC TRBV29-1 12 NA TRBJ2-5 NA
CASSLTGGHYEQYF TGTGCCAGCAGCTTAACAGGGGGACACTACGAGCAGTACTTC TRBV7-9 14 NA TRBJ2-7 TRBD1
CAITVYNEQFF TGTGCCATTACCGTTTACAATGAGCAGTTCTTC TRBV7-9 11 few TRBJ2-1 NA